This TCR beta chain was documented in a study of cytomegalovirus exposure and HLA in healthy donors. PCR was performed using 60 Vbeta and 13 Jbeta primers. Repertoires were generated with immunoSEQ multiplex PCR, while TCRdb's copy carries only in-frame clones and drops some. The table records about 180,000 clones, more than 75% of them present only once. CDR1 is PRHDT and CDR2 is FYEKMQ in the germline V gene (reference sequence). This CDR3 is built from 13 residues. Trimming took 4 bases from V and 13 from J; bases not matched to a gene: 10. The clonotype comes from a woman aged 25 to 39 in good health and CMV-seropositive. The chain couples TRBV13 to TRBJ1-2, with 9 bases matching TRBD1. The specimen sequenced was PBMCs. The CDR3 loop reads CASSSQGQGSFTF. The CDR3 DNA is TGTGCCAGCAGCTCCCAAGGACAGGGGAGTTTCACCTTC.